This TCR beta chain was observed in a study of blood T cells in healthy people across ages. A minimum of 6 million PBMCs was isolated per sample. About this clonotype itself: What it binds is unknown.

Using a J-beta primer mix together with a sample-barcoded 5' primer, a second PCR was run for roughly 6 to 11 cycles. TCRdb re-analysed the 5' RACE reads in MiXCR, keeping a single row per CDR3 protein. Among about 1.6 million distinct CDR3 sequences, about 31% were seen once, and the ten largest hold roughly 10%. Germline CDR1 and CDR2: PRHDT and FYEKMQ (reference sequence). CDR3 length equals 13 residues. The V end was cut by 5 bases, the J end by 5 bases, with 13 bases between. Study-wide findings and caveats: CMV status of donors was unknown, possibly confounding expanded clonotype changes.

This TCR derives from a woman aged 25 to 39 in good health. Sequencing was carried out using blood. The chain has TRBV13 and TRBJ2-7, with D maybe TRBD1 (5 bases). CDR3 in amino acids: CASSPRSRDEQYF. The CDR3 DNA reads as TGTGCCAGCAGCCCTCGGAGCAGGGACGAGCAGTACTTC.